This T cell receptor beta chain emerged from a study of blood T cell repertoires in COVID-19. In the study overall: Material from acute and convalescent COVID-19 was sourced from the United States, Italy and Spain. Sample material is recorded as cDNA or gDNA derived from T cells, B-cell-depleted T cells, or PBMCs.

How the authors handled the data: Scientists estimated how many nucleated cells there were by amplifying reference gene primers. Here immunoSEQ multiplex PCR was the method, and the copy in TCRdb shows in-frame clones only, minus some. V and J calls and clone size are given by that table; D and trimming were obtained from the DNA. The table shows about 190,000 clones, with about 88% occurring only once. Recovered status applied to Cohort 3 donors who had two consecutive negative PCRs. It also applied to those with clearance or with symptom resolution. V gave up 3 bases and J gave up 4 bases; unmatched junction bases: 7. Germline V gives CDR1 MRHNA, CDR2 SNTAGT. The CDR3 has 15 residues.

The chain has TRBV6-4 and TRBJ2-5; 8 nucleotides agree with TRBD2. The sequenced material came from PBMCs or T cells enriched from blood (not recorded which). The sequence came from a woman aged 30 to 39 who had recovered from COVID-19. The CDR3, as DNA: TGTGCCAGCAGTGAGGATAGCGGGGCTGTAGAGACCCAGTACTTC. Translated: CASSEDSGAVETQYF.